The rows below give T cell receptor beta chains drawn from one sample of a study of regulatory and conventional T cells in RAG deficiency. Profiled with immunoSEQ multiplex PCR; TCRdb holds only in-frame clones, not every one. The repertoire holds around 20,000 clones, with around 94% as singletons. In addition, the sample was reused for a study of regulatory T cells.

The sample consisted of CD4+ T cells sorted from blood. The receptors stem from a human donor in good health. Both conserved end residues are part of each CDR3. Each record gives: CDR3 protein, CDR3 DNA, V gene, clone size, D gene, J gene. A D gene is named only where the DNA matches it firmly. Expanded clones are given a class, and other clones once, few, many or no size at all.

CASSLGTSTNEKLFF,TGCGCCAGCAGCTTGGGAACGTCAACTAATGAAAAACTGTTTTTT,TRBV5-1,NA,NA,TRBJ1-4
CASRGGEGQSPLHF,TGTGCCAGCAGGGGGGGGGAGGGACAATCACCCCTCCACTTT,TRBV2,NA,NA,TRBJ1-6
CASSQGAGLAYEQYF,TGCGCCAGCAGCCAAGGCGCGGGACTGGCCTACGAGCAGTACTTC,TRBV4-1,NA,NA,TRBJ2-7
CASSPATTSYGYTF,TGTGCCAGCAGCCCAGCGACAACGAGCTATGGCTACACCTTC,TRBV14,few,NA,TRBJ1-2
CASSYSLRSGANVLTF,TGTGCCAGCAGTTACTCCCTTCGATCTGGGGCCAACGTCCTGACTTTC,TRBV6-6,NA,NA,TRBJ2-6
CASGTRLNEQYF,TGTGCCAGCGGGACTAGACTCAACGAGCAGTACTTC,TRBV2,NA,TRBD2,TRBJ2-7
CASSRQGAGHTEAFF,TGTGCCAGCTCCAGACAGGGGGCGGGACACACTGAAGCTTTCTTT,TRBV18,once,TRBD1,TRBJ1-1
CASSPGTSADTQYF,TGTGCCAGTAGTCCCGGGACTAGCGCGGATACGCAGTATTTT,TRBV19,NA,TRBD2,TRBJ2-3
CASSSMGRSHSYEQYF,TGTGCCAGCAGCTCGATGGGCAGGTCGCACTCCTACGAGCAGTACTTC,TRBV7-8,NA,NA,TRBJ2-7
CASSIRRGSGNTIYF,TGTGCCAGCAGCATAAGGAGGGGCTCTGGAAACACCATATATTTT,TRBV7-8,NA,NA,TRBJ1-3
CASSDQGSQPQHF,TGCGCCAGCAGTGATCAGGGGAGTCAGCCCCAGCATTTT,TRBV10-2,NA,NA,TRBJ1-5
CASSGAGQMAFF,TGTGCCAGCAGCGGCGCGGGACAGATGGCTTTCTTT,TRBV2,NA,TRBD1,TRBJ1-1
CASSTDRVGLETQYF,TGCGCCAGCAGCACCGACAGGGTGGGCCTGGAGACCCAGTACTTC,TRBV5-1,NA,TRBD1,TRBJ2-5
CASSFGDETQYF,TGTGCCAGCAGCTTTGGGGATGAGACCCAGTACTTC,TRBV7-2,NA,NA,TRBJ2-5